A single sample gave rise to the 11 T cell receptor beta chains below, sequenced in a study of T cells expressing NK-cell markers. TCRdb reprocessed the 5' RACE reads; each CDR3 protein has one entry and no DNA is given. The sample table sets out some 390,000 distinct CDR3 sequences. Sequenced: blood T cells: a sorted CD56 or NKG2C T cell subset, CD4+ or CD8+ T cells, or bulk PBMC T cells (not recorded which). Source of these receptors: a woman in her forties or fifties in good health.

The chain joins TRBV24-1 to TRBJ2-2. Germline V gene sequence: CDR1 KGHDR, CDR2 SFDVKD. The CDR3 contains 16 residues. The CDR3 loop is CATSDLRRFSTGELFF.

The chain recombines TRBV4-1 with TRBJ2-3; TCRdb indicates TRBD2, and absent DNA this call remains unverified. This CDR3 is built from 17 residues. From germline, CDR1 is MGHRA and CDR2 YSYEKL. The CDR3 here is CASSLSLVLPRLDTQYF.

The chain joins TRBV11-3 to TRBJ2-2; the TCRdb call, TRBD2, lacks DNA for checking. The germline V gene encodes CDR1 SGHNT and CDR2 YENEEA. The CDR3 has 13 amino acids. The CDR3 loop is CASSLAIAGELFF.

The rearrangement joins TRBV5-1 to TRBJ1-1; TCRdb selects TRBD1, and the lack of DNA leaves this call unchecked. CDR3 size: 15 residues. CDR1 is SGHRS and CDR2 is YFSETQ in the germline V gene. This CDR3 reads CASSLAGTPNTEAFF.

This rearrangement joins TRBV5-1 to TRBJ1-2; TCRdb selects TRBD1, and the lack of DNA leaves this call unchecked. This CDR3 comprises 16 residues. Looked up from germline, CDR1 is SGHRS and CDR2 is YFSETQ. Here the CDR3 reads CASSLQPGTRTGGYTF. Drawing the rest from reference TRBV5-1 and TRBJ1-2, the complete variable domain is KAGVTQTPRYLIKTRGQQVTLSCSPISGHRSVSWYQQTPGQGLQFLFEYFSETQRNKGNFPGRFSGRQFSNSRSEMNVSTLELGDSALYLCASSLQPGTRTGGYTFGSGTRLTVV.

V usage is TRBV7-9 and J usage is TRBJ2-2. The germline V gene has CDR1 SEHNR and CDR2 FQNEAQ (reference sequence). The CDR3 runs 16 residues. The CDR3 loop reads CASSLVTTENTGELFF.

The CDR3 is CASSPGLVFGNEQFF. The rearrangement links TRBV27 to TRBJ2-1; the D call from TCRdb, TRBD2, cannot be confirmed without DNA. This CDR3 spans 15 amino acids. Germline loops: CDR1 MNHEY, CDR2 SMNVEV (reference sequence).

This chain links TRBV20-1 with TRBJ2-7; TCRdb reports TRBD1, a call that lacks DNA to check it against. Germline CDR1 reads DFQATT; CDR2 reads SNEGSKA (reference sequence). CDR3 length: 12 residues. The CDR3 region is CSANHGNYEQYF.

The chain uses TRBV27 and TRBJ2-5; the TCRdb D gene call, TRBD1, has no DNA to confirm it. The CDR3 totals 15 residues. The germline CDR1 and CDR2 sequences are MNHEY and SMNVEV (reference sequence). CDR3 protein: CASSLSRTPGETQYF.

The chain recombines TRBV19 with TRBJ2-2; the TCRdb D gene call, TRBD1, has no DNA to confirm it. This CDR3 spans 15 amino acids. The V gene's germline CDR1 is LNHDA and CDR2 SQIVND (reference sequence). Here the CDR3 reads CASSDPGRGTGELFF. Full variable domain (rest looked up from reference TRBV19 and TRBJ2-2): DGGITQSPKYLFRKEGQNVTLSCEQNLNHDAMYWYRQDPGQGLRLIYYSQIVNDFQKGDIAEGYSVSREKKESFPLTVTSAQKNPTAFYLCASSDPGRGTGELFFGEGSRLTVL.

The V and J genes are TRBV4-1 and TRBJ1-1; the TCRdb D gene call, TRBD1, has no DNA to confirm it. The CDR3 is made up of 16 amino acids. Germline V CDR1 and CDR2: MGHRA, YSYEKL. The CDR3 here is CASSQEPGTGDTEAFF.